The present T cell receptor (beta chain) was sequenced within a study of blood T cells in healthy people across ages. In its sample, this clonotype was seen a few times. The antigen remains undetermined. Healthy individuals of Caucasian origin from Russia, aged roughly 6 to 100, served as donors. Study results and caveats: Diversity figures based on one million T cells were deemed too low. TCR beta diversity tracked closely with naive T cell percentage. What prevented conclusive comparison of naive and antigen-experienced cells was that PBMCs were unsorted.

For the second PCR, which ran for roughly 7 to 11 cycles, a sample-barcoded 5' primer and a J-beta primer mix were used. MiXCR, run by TCRdb on the 5' RACE reads, gives a single entry per CDR3 protein. The table lists 700,000 or so distinct CDR3 sequences, approximately 21% of them singletons, with 22% in the top ten. The clonotype originates from a man between 65 and 80 years old in good health. Sequenced input: blood.

The CDR3 is CASSLVGIPGAFF. CDR3 sequence (DNA): TGTGCCAGCAGTTTAGTTGGCATTCCTGGGGCTTTCTTT. This chain links TRBV12-3 or TRBV12-4 with TRBJ1-1; no clear D gene. With 1 base removed from V and 11 bases from J, the gap between germline ends came to 14 bases. This CDR3 region has 13 residues.